These T cell receptor beta chains were read from a single sample in a study of blood T cells in healthy people across ages. TCRdb processed the 5' RACE reads anew with MiXCR; each CDR3 protein has one entry. Altogether 1.5 million to 2 million distinct CDR3 sequences are present, about 30% being singletons, with the ten largest covering about 7.7%. The sample was blood. These receptors originate from a woman aged 30 to 39 in good health. Each CDR3 is given with its conserved first and last residue. D genes are given only for firm matches. Not all rows give a size; the values are once, few, many and, for expanded clones, a class.

d_gene | abundance | j_gene | v_gene | CDR3aa | CDR3nt
TRBD1 | - | TRBJ2-7 | TRBV28 | CASSPSPTGGYEQYF | TGTGCCAGCAGCCCTTCTCCGACAGGGGGCTACGAGCAGTACTTC
- | few | TRBJ2-7 | TRBV21-1 | CASSKGHAGLAGSTYEQYF | TGTGCCAGCAGCAAAGGTCATGCGGGACTAGCGGGGTCGACCTACGAGCAGTACTTC
- | few | TRBJ2-1 | TRBV20-1 | CSWVGVGNGNEQFF | TGCAGTTGGGTGGGGGTTGGGAATGGGAATGAGCAGTTCTTC
TRBD2 | - | TRBJ2-5 | TRBV28 | CASSRERELRETQYF | TGTGCCAGCAGCCGGGAGCGGGAGCTAAGGGAGACCCAGTACTTC
- | many | TRBJ2-5 | TRBV15 | CATSRPDFQETQYF | TGTGCCACCAGCAGACCGGACTTCCAAGAGACCCAGTACTTC
TRBD2 | few | TRBJ2-3 | TRBV3-1 | CASSPYTSGGTDTQYF | TGTGCCAGCAGCCCCTATACTAGCGGGGGAACAGATACGCAGTATTTT
TRBD1 | few | TRBJ2-3 | TRBV6-4 | CASSETGSDTQYF | TGTGCCAGCAGCGAGACAGGGTCAGATACGCAGTATTTT
- | few | TRBJ1-6 | TRBV27 | CASRPKENQRSSPLHF | TGTGCCAGCAGACCGAAGGAGAACCAAAGGAGTTCACCCCTCCACTTT
- | - | TRBJ2-5 | TRBV18 | CASSPYGNEQYF | TGTGCCAGCTCTCCCTATGGCAATGAGCAGTACTTC
TRBD2 | - | TRBJ2-7 | TRBV20-1 | CSARSGGGSSGSAGEQYF | TGCAGTGCTAGAAGTGGTGGTGGTTCTAGCGGGAGTGCGGGTGAGCAGTACTTC
- | - | TRBJ2-3 | TRBV15 | CATSRGLGKDTQYF | TGTGCCACCAGCCGAGGCCTCGGGAAAGATACGCAGTATTTT
- | - | TRBJ1-1 | TRBV7-9 | CASSLSGSEAFF | TGTGCCAGCAGCTTATCAGGGAGTGAAGCTTTCTTT
- | few | TRBJ2-1 | TRBV9 | CASSGVLREQFF | TGTGCCAGCAGCGGGGTTCTGAGGGAGCAGTTCTTC
- | - | TRBJ1-4 | TRBV2 | CASILGATNEKLFF | TGTGCCAGCATCTTGGGAGCAACTAATGAAAAACTGTTTTTT
- | - | TRBJ2-7 | TRBV12-3/TRBV12-4 | CASGYLTGHNEQYF | TGTGCCAGCGGATATCTGACGGGCCACAACGAGCAGTACTTC
- | few | TRBJ1-2 | TRBV10-3 | CAISEPPGKDGYTF | TGTGCCATCAGTGAACCCCCGGGGAAGGATGGCTACACCTTC
- | few | TRBJ2-3 | TRBV4-1 | CASSQAPAGSSTDTQYF | TGCGCCAGCAGCCAAGCCCCCGCCGGGTCAAGCACAGATACGCAGTATTTT
TRBD2 | few | TRBJ2-7 | TRBV4-3 | CASSQATGGPGDEQYF | TGCGCCAGCAGCCAAGCGACGGGAGGGCCGGGCGACGAGCAGTACTTC
- | many | TRBJ2-7 | TRBV5-1 | CASSLEAGSLSWEQYF | TGCGCCAGCAGCTTGGAGGCGGGGAGCCTCTCGTGGGAGCAGTACTTC
- | - | TRBJ1-2 | TRBV6-5 | CASSRGHYYGYTF | TGTGCCAGCAGTAGAGGACACTACTATGGCTACACCTTC
- | - | TRBJ2-1 | TRBV5-1 | CASSLQANLRNEQFF | TGCGCCAGCAGCTTACAGGCGAACTTGAGGAATGAGCAGTTCTTC
TRBD1 | many | TRBJ2-7 | TRBV5-5 | CASSSGQGEYEQYF | TGTGCCAGCAGCTCAGGACAGGGCGAGTACGAGCAGTACTTC
- | few | TRBJ2-7 | TRBV9 | CASSEGVAYEQYF | TGTGCCAGCAGCGAAGGGGTGGCCTACGAGCAGTACTTC
- | many | TRBJ2-7 | TRBV27 | CASSLVPSYEQYF | TGTGCCAGCAGTTTAGTCCCCTCCTACGAGCAGTACTTC
TRBD1 | once | TRBJ2-5 | TRBV5-1 | CASRSQTGEETQYF | TGCGCCAGCAGAAGCCAGACAGGGGAAGAGACCCAGTACTTC
- | - | TRBJ2-5 | TRBV12-3/TRBV12-4 | CASSLNGEETQYF | TGTGCCAGCAGTTTAAACGGGGAGGAGACCCAGTACTTC
TRBD2 | - | TRBJ2-1 | TRBV20-1 | CSARVASGGKYNEQFF | TGCAGTGCTAGAGTAGCCAGCGGGGGAAAGTACAATGAGCAGTTCTTC
TRBD1 | - | TRBJ2-7 | TRBV11-2 | CASTLSGTGLGREQYF | TGTGCCAGCACCCTATCCGGGACAGGGTTGGGTCGCGAGCAGTACTTC
- | few | TRBJ2-1 | TRBV29-1 | CSAFLAGSYNEQFF | TGCAGCGCCTTTCTAGCAGGGAGCTACAATGAGCAGTTCTTC
- | - | TRBJ2-3 | TRBV10-3 | CAISESQGHQPQYF | TGTGCCATCAGTGAGTCTCAGGGCCATCAGCCCCAGTATTTT
- | - | TRBJ2-3 | TRBV6-5 | CASSYNPRDPPLGTDTQYF | TGTGCCAGCAGTTACAACCCCCGGGACCCACCCCTGGGAACAGATACGCAGTATTTT
- | - | TRBJ2-1 | TRBV5-1 | CASSQILGESYNEQFF | TGCGCCAGCAGCCAAATTCTAGGCGAGTCCTACAATGAGCAGTTCTTC
- | - | TRBJ2-7 | TRBV5-1 | CASSFRSSGYEQYF | TGCGCCAGCAGCTTCCGATCCTCCGGCTACGAGCAGTACTTC
- | - | TRBJ1-1 | TRBV5-1 | CASSLEGSLLEAFF | TGCGCCAGCAGCTTGGAGGGCAGCTTGCTTGAAGCTTTCTTT
- | - | TRBJ1-6 | TRBV6-5 | CASSWDVRAPSPLHF | TGTGCCAGCAGTTGGGACGTTCGGGCGCCCTCACCCCTCCACTTT
- | - | TRBJ2-1 | TRBV20-1 | CSALGNAGNSSYNEQFF | TGCAGTGCTTTGGGGAACGCTGGAAATAGCTCCTACAATGAGCAGTTCTTC
- | - | TRBJ1-3 | TRBV28 | CASSLLGAMGNAIYF | TGTGCCAGCAGTTTACTGGGGGCCATGGGAAACGCCATATATTTT
- | many | TRBJ2-7 | TRBV20-1 | CSATESYEQYF | TGCAGTGCAACAGAATCCTACGAGCAGTACTTC
- | few | TRBJ2-5 | TRBV28 | CASSAGRGVEQYF | TGTGCCAGCAGCGCCGGCAGGGGAGTGGAGCAGTACTTC
- | many | TRBJ2-6 | TRBV7-2 | CASSLLLGGHYSGANVLTF | TGTGCCAGCAGCTTACTTTTGGGGGGACACTACTCTGGGGCCAACGTCCTGACTTTC
TRBD2 | - | TRBJ2-5 | TRBV11-2 | CASSVFSGGGETQYF | TGTGCCAGCAGCGTTTTTAGCGGGGGCGGAGAGACCCAGTACTTC
- | few | TRBJ2-5 | TRBV4-3 | CASSQDLSRFQETQYF | TGCGCCAGCAGCCAAGATTTGTCGCGGTTCCAAGAGACCCAGTACTTC
TRBD1 | few | TRBJ1-3 | TRBV3-1 | CASSLGTGMTHAIYF | TGTGCCAGCAGCCTCGGGACAGGGATGACTCACGCCATATATTTT
- | many | TRBJ2-6 | TRBV4-3 | CASSQDPSYSGANVLTF | TGCGCCAGCAGCCAAGATCCTAGTTACTCTGGGGCCAACGTCCTGACTTTC
- | many | TRBJ1-6 | TRBV6-1 | CASSDPYSPLHF | TGTGCCAGCAGTGACCCCTATTCACCCCTCCACTTT
- | - | TRBJ2-1 | TRBV29-1 | CSVISEAGRKEFF | TGCAGCGTCATTTCTGAGGCAGGGAGGAAGGAGTTCTTC
TRBD1 | few | TRBJ1-1 | TRBV5-1 | CASSSLTGTVGAEAFF | TGCGCCAGCAGCTCCTTAACCGGGACAGTCGGGGCTGAAGCTTTCTTT
- | few | TRBJ2-3 | TRBV14 | CASSPGDRTAGHYSTDTQYF | TGTGCCAGCAGCCCCGGTGATCGCACCGCGGGTCACTATAGCACAGATACGCAGTATTTT
- | few | TRBJ1-1 | TRBV20-1 | CSANFRLNEAFF | TGCAGTGCTAATTTTCGGCTCAATGAAGCTTTCTTT
TRBD1 | few | TRBJ1-1 | TRBV27 | CASSQDRGGAEAFF | TGTGCCAGCAGTCAGGACAGGGGAGGCGCTGAAGCTTTCTTT
- | few | TRBJ1-4 | TRBV4-1 | CASSQGGLGEKLFF | TGCGCCAGCAGCCAAGGAGGTCTCGGGGAAAAACTGTTTTTT
TRBD2 | few | TRBJ2-3 | TRBV9 | CASSARTSGAGTQYF | TGTGCCAGCAGCGCCCGGACTAGCGGGGCCGGCACGCAGTATTTT